This is a list of T cell receptor beta chains from one sample in a study of blood T cell repertoires in COVID-19. The data were produced by immunoSEQ multiplex PCR, yet TCRdb's version contains in-frame clones alone and is incomplete. The sample has some 340,000 clones, around four fifths seen once; the top ten hold approximately 3%. Sequenced input: peripheral blood. The source is a man aged 25-45 years with active or convalescent COVID-19. The CDR3 runs from the conserved cysteine through the conserved F or W. The order of the fields is V gene, J gene, clone size, CDR3 length, CDR3 protein. Size is omitted from some rows. Given values are once, few, many or a class for expanded clones.

V: TRBV24-1; J: TRBJ2-3; size: .; length: 14; CDR3: CATRDGGPVNTQYF
V: TRBV6-2/TRBV6-3; J: TRBJ2-2; size: once; length: 14; CDR3: CASSYRQFGGELFF
V: TRBV9; J: TRBJ1-1; size: once; length: 15; CDR3: CASSHRGFMNTEAFF
V: TRBV7-7; J: TRBJ2-2; size: once; length: 15; CDR3: CASSRGTANTGELFF
V: TRBV30; J: TRBJ2-7; size: .; length: 16; CDR3: CAWSVLLAGTSYEQYF
V: TRBV27; J: TRBJ1-2; size: .; length: 13; CDR3: CASSLQGNYGYTF
V: TRBV5-1; J: TRBJ2-7; size: once; length: 16; CDR3: CASSLGDFYPPNEQYF
V: TRBV7-2; J: TRBJ2-1; size: .; length: 17; CDR3: CASRNLGGGAVWNEQFF
V: TRBV3-1/TRBV3-2; J: TRBJ2-1; size: .; length: 12; CDR3: CASSRGREGRFF
V: TRBV27; J: TRBJ2-7; size: .; length: 14; CDR3: CASRLLTGNYEQYF
V: TRBV7-9; J: TRBJ1-3; size: .; length: 16; CDR3: CASSFSDRGSGNTIYF
V: TRBV9; J: TRBJ1-2; size: .; length: 14; CDR3: CASSPGEVPYGYTF
V: TRBV28; J: TRBJ1-2; size: .; length: 13; CDR3: CASSLGTVYGYTF
V: TRBV7-9; J: TRBJ1-2; size: .; length: 12; CDR3: CASSPGQGGYTF
V: TRBV6-2/TRBV6-3; J: TRBJ2-1; size: once; length: 16; CDR3: CASSPGTSGLYNEQFF
V: TRBV28; J: TRBJ1-1; size: .; length: 11; CDR3: CASSFETEAFF
V: TRBV11-3; J: TRBJ1-2; size: .; length: 12; CDR3: CASSLGRVGYTF
V: TRBV7-2; J: TRBJ1-5; size: .; length: 13; CDR3: CASRRQGYEPQHF
V: TRBV28; J: TRBJ2-3; size: few; length: 13; CDR3: CASSSSGAGTQYF
V: TRBV24-1; J: TRBJ2-3; size: .; length: 17; CDR3: CATSDLGVAGGQHTQYF
V: TRBV28; J: TRBJ1-6; size: .; length: 19; CDR3: CASSHLTHGTGGAKSPLHF
V: TRBV5-1; J: TRBJ2-1; size: .; length: 15; CDR3: CASSLDGRSYNEQFF
V: TRBV12-3/TRBV12-4; J: TRBJ1-2; size: .; length: 13; CDR3: CASSFGVSYGYTF
V: TRBV27; J: TRBJ1-6; size: once; length: 19; CDR3: CASSPSLRKGQARRSPLHF
V: TRBV7-8; J: TRBJ1-2; size: .; length: 16; CDR3: CASSLSGGTADYGYTF